This T cell receptor beta chain was sequenced during a study of technical replicates of blood from several donors. This CDR3 has 17 residues. Per the germline V gene, CDR1 is SGHTA and CDR2 is FQGTGA. Trimming stripped 5 bases from V and 0 bases from J, with 18 bases between. TCRdb's table, derived via immunoSEQ multiplex PCR, lists solely in-frame clones and lacks some. The sample has 55,000 to 75,000 clones; about 91% are singletons. The sequence came from a human donor in good health. Some clones in this sample may be carry-over from other donors' samples. The sequenced material came from PBMCs. V usage is TRBV7-3 and J usage is TRBJ2-3; D unclear. In DNA form, the CDR3 reads TGTGCCAGCAGCCCCAGGCCCTACCCTACTAGCACAGATACGCAGTATTTT. The encoded protein is CASSPRPYPTSTDTQYF.